These 21 T cell receptor beta chains were all obtained from the same sample, sequenced in a study of blood T cell repertoires in COVID-19. Assay used: immunoSEQ multiplex PCR; TCRdb lists only in-frame clones, some missing. The sample lists fewer than 200,000 clones; more than 75% were seen once. Sequencing used peripheral blood. The source of these receptors is a man aged 40-49 years with active or convalescent COVID-19.

This sequence joins TRBV5-4 and TRBJ1-1; D is perhaps TRBD1 (5 bases). The germline CDR1 and CDR2 sequences are SGHNT and YYREEE (reference sequence). The CDR3 runs 13 residues. Trimming left V 4 bases short and J 4 bases short, with 11 bases between. This chain's CDR3 is CASSVTDRTEAFF. The CDR3 DNA reads TGTGCCAGCAGCGTGACAGATCGCACTGAAGCTTTCTTT.

The V call is TRBV3-1 (or the pseudogene TRBV3-2), the J call TRBJ2-7, with no clear D. Germline assignment: CDR1 LGHDT and CDR2 YNNKEL (reference sequence). Trimming removed 0 bases from V and 4 bases from J, with 16 bases in between. The CDR3 spans 16 residues. CDR3 sequence reads: CASSQDAWSTTYEQYF. In nucleotides, the CDR3 is TGTGCCAGCAGCCAAGATGCGTGGAGCACGACTTACGAGCAGTACTTC.

This chain uses TRBV28 with TRBJ2-5; D uncertain. The germline V gene has CDR1 MDHEN and CDR2 SYDVKM. Trimming stripped 3 bases from V and 5 bases from J, with 10 bases between. CDR3 length: 13 amino acids. In DNA, the CDR3 is TGTGCCAGCAGTTTTGCCCAAGCGGAGACCCAGTACTTC. Protein product: CASSFAQAETQYF.

This clone was counted a few times. The chain carries TRBV18 and TRBJ2-3; maybe TRBD1 (5 bases). This CDR3 region has 14 residues. The germline V gene encodes CDR1 KGHSH and CDR2 LQKENI. V was cut by 0 bases and J by 4 bases, with 8 bases left in between. CDR3: CASSPPGAADTQYF. The CDR3 DNA sequence: TGTGCCAGCTCACCACCTGGGGCCGCAGATACGCAGTATTTT.

This chain connects TRBV7-9 to TRBJ2-3; TRBD1 matches at 8 bases. Per the germline V gene, CDR1 is SEHNR and CDR2 is FQNEAQ (reference sequence). This CDR3 is 15 amino acids long. Losses at the gene ends were 4 bases for V and 5 bases for J; bases not matched to a gene: 8. The CDR3 DNA reads as TGTGCCAGCAGCTCTTGGCAGGGGGCAAGAGATACGCAGTATTTT. It is translated as CASSSWQGARDTQYF.

The gene calls are TRBV19 and TRBJ2-2; D unresolved. The ends were cut back, 7 bases at V and 4 bases at J, with 16 bases in the middle. CDR1 is LNHDA and CDR2 is SQIVND in the germline V gene (reference sequence). This CDR3 has 15 amino acids. The CDR3 loop is CASTPEQPTTGELFF. The DNA for the CDR3 is TGTGCCAGTACCCCGGAGCAGCCGACCACCGGGGAGCTGTTTTTT.

J is TRBJ2-1 and V is TRBV7-2; D perhaps matches TRBD1 (6 bases). Trimming removed 11 bases from V and 7 bases from J, with 21 bases in between. Germline-derived CDR1 and CDR2 are SGHTA and FQGNSA. The CDR3 is 14 residues long. Here the CDR3 DNA reads TGTGCCGGATCCCCCCCAGGGACAATAAATGAGCAGTTCTTC. Translation: CAGSPPGTINEQFF.

This chain uses TRBV12-3 or TRBV12-4 with TRBJ2-1; D is uncertain. V lost 6 bases and J lost 1, with 7 bases in between. The CDR3 has 13 amino acids. CDR3 in DNA: TGTGCCAGCAGCCCGGTGTCCTACAATGAGCAGTTCTTC. It is translated as CASSPVSYNEQFF.

The chain is built from TRBV9 and TRBJ1-1, with D uncertain. Deletions cut 4 bases from V and 4 bases from J, with 11 bases between. CDR3 length: 13 amino acids. Germline CDR1 is SGDLS and CDR2 is YYNGEE. CDR3: CASSPPIGTEAFF. The CDR3, as DNA: TGTGCCAGCAGCCCCCCAATCGGCACTGAAGCTTTCTTT.

The chain couples TRBV19 to TRBJ1-5, with 7 bases fitting TRBD1. Per the germline V gene, CDR1 is LNHDA and CDR2 is SQIVND (reference sequence). The CDR3 spans 15 residues. J gave up 4 bases and V 3 bases, and 6 bases lay outside the gene matches. The CDR3 bases are TGTGCCAGTAGTATCTATTCAGGGGGGAATCAGCCCCAGCATTTT. Protein: CASSIYSGGNQPQHF.

The chain is built from TRBV24-1 and TRBJ1-5; a weak D match, TRBD1 (6 bases). From germline, CDR1 is KGHDR and CDR2 SFDVKD. The V end lost 3 bases, the J end lost 6 bases, and 17 bases lay between the germline ends. The CDR3 has 16 amino acids. The CDR3 sequence is CATSDPQGQNGQPQHF. DNA of the CDR3: TGTGCCACCAGTGATCCTCAGGGGCAAAACGGTCAGCCCCAGCATTTT.

The chain uses TRBV20-1 and TRBJ1-1; D gene ambiguous. There are 11 residues in the CDR3. V gave up 5 bases and J gave up 2 bases, with 6 bases separating them. CDR1 is DFQATT and CDR2 is SNEGSKA in the germline V gene (reference sequence). This chain's CDR3 is CSAYLNTEAFF. The CDR3 DNA reads as TGCAGTGCTTACTTAAACACTGAAGCTTTCTTT.

The gene calls are TRBV28 and TRBJ1-1; no clear D. This CDR3 comprises 15 residues. The V end was cut by 5 bases, the J end by 1 base, with 14 bases between. Looked up from germline, CDR1 is MDHEN and CDR2 is SYDVKM. The CDR3 reads CASSPLQRKNTEAFF. The CDR3 nucleotides read TGTGCCAGCAGTCCTCTACAGAGAAAGAACACTGAAGCTTTCTTT.

The V gene is TRBV4-3, the J gene TRBJ2-7; 9 nucleotides align to TRBD2. This CDR3 has 18 amino acids. J gave up 0 bases and V 0 bases, and 9 bases lay outside the gene matches. Germline CDR1 is LGHNA and CDR2 is YSLEER. CDR3 protein: CASSQDIGGGDVSYEQYF. The CDR3 bases are TGCGCCAGCAGCCAAGATATTGGCGGGGGGGATGTCTCCTACGAGCAGTACTTC.

V and J are TRBV5-5 and TRBJ1-4; D remains ambiguous. Germline CDR1 and CDR2: SGHKS and YYEKEE (reference sequence). Trimming pared 1 base from V and 3 bases from J, leaving 10 bases between. This CDR3 comprises 15 residues. In DNA, the CDR3 is TGTGCCAGCAGCTTGCAGGCCGCTGCTAATGAAAAACTGTTTTTT. This translates into CASSLQAAANEKLFF.

The chain carries TRBV30 and TRBJ2-5; tentatively, D is TRBD2 (7 bases). The length of the CDR3 is 13 residues. V lost 0 bases and J lost 9, with 14 bases in between. Germline V lookup: CDR1 GTSNPN, CDR2 SVGIG (reference sequence). CDR3 in amino acids: CAWSVLEGGAQYF. The CDR3 nucleotides read TGTGCCTGGAGTGTACTAGAAGGGGGGGCCCAGTACTTC.

The chain employs TRBV6-2 or TRBV6-3 and TRBJ2-7, with D perhaps matching TRBD2 (6 bases). Germline assignment: CDR1 MNHEY and CDR2 SVGEGT. V gave up 1 base and J gave up 4 bases, with 17 bases separating them. This CDR3 is built from 16 residues. CDR3 amino acids: CASSYLSVGGRYEQYF. In nucleotides, the CDR3 is TGTGCCAGCAGTTACTTATCCGTGGGGGGACGGTACGAGCAGTACTTC.

J is TRBJ2-1 and V is TRBV24-1, with 10 nucleotides matching TRBD1. CDR1 is KGHDR and CDR2 is SFDVKD in the germline V gene. V lost 3 bases and J lost 4; bases outside the gene matches: 8. CDR3 length: 17 residues. The CDR3 loop is CATSDIRQGAWYNEQFF. The CDR3 nucleotides are TGTGCCACCAGTGATATCCGACAGGGGGCATGGTACAATGAGCAGTTCTTC.

CDR3 coding DNA: TGTGCCAGCAGCGTAGGAGAAGGCAGGGGTGGCACTGAAGCTTTCTTT. Translating gives CASSVGEGRGGTEAFF. This chain links TRBV9 with TRBJ1-1; maybe TRBD1 (6 bases). Germline values: CDR1 SGDLS, CDR2 YYNGEE. This CDR3 spans 16 amino acids. The ends were cut back, 0 bases at V and 4 bases at J, with 16 bases in the middle.

This chain joins TRBV9 and TRBJ1-1; D gene unclear. Deletions cut 4 bases from V and 7 bases from J, with 14 bases between. The CDR3 sequence is 13 residues long. In germline, CDR1 is SGDLS, CDR2 YYNGEE. The DNA of the CDR3 is TGTGCCAGCAGCCTCGCTGAAGGAGATGAAGCTTTCTTT. The encoded protein is CASSLAEGDEAFF.

This clone was detected only once. The V gene is TRBV27, the J gene TRBJ2-3; D possibly corresponds to TRBD1 (6 bases). Trimming stripped 4 bases from V and 11 bases from J, with 10 bases between. Looked up from germline, CDR1 is MNHEY and CDR2 is SMNVEV (reference sequence). The CDR3 extends over 11 amino acids. The CDR3 here is CASSSPRGQYF. The DNA of the CDR3 is TGTGCCAGCAGTTCTCCCAGGGGGCAGTATTTT.